This T cell receptor beta chain was recorded in a study of T cells after yellow fever vaccination. TCRdb ran MiXCR on the 5' RACE reads and lists one entry per CDR3 protein. The sample carries 300,000 or so distinct CDR3 sequences, approximately 7% recorded once. CDR1 and CDR2 from the germline V gene are SEHNR and FQNEAQ (reference sequence). The trim removed 1 base at V and 1 base at J, leaving 4 bases unmatched. The CDR3 loop spans 17 amino acids. This clonotype was recorded many times. The chain couples TRBV7-9 to TRBJ2-3; 11 nucleotides agree with TRBD1. The clonotype originates from a man younger than 30 who received the YFV17D yellow fever vaccine. The sequences come from PBMCs, collected roughly 45 days after the first yellow fever vaccination. CDR3: CASSLGTGGQGTDTQYF. Here the CDR3 DNA reads TGTGCCAGCAGCTTAGGGACAGGGGGCCAGGGCACAGATACGCAGTATTTT.